This section outlines one TCR beta chain sequence together with its context. V was cut by 1 base and J by 7 bases, with 14 bases left in between. Germline lookup yields CDR1 MDHEN and CDR2 SYDVKM. The CDR3 extends over 15 amino acids. Assay used: immunoSEQ multiplex PCR; TCRdb lists only in-frame clones, some missing. This sample has about 2.5 million clones, with around 90% found just once. The sample comes from a study of shared clonotypes between healthy human individuals. Study-wide background: Every donor yielded three CD4 naive, three CD4 memory, two CD8 naive and one CD8 memory plate.

The specimen was naive CD4+ T cells from PBMCs. Subset indicated: CD45RA+ positively selected. V gene TRBV28 combines with J gene TRBJ1-3; D is possibly TRBD1 (5 bases). This TCR derives from a young man in good health. Some clones in this sample may be carry-over from other donors' samples. The CDR3 bases are TGTGCCAGCAGTTTATCCCGGGGAGGGGTTAACACCATATATTTT. Encoded protein: CASSLSRGGVNTIYF.